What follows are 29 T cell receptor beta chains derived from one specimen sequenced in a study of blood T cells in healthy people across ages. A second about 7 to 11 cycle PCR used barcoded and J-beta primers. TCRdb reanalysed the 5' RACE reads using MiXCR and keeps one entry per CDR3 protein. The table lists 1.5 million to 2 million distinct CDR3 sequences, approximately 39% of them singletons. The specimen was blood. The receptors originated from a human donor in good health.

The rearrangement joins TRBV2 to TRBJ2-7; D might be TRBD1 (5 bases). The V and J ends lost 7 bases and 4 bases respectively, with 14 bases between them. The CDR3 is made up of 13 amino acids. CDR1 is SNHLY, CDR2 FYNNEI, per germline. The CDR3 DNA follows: TGTGCCAGCACCCGACAGCCCCAATACGAGCAGTACTTC. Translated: CASTRQPQYEQYF. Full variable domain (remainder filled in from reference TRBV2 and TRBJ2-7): EPEVTQTPSHQVTQMGQEVILRCVPISNHLYFYWYRQILGQKVEFLVSFYNNEISEKSEIFDDQFSVERPDGSNFTLKIRSTKLEDSAMYFCASTRQPQYEQYFGPGTRLTVT.

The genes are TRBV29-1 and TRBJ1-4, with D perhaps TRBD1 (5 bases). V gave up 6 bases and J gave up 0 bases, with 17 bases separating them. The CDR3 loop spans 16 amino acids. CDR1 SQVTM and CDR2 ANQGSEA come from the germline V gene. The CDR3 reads CSVEDGTGATNEKLFF. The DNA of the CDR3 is TGCAGCGTCGAGGACGGAACGGGGGCAACTAATGAAAAACTGTTTTTT.

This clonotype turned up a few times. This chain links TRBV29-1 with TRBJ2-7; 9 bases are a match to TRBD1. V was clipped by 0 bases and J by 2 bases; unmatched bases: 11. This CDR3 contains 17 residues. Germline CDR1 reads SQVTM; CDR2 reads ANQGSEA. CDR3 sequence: CSVEDPGTGIHPYEQYF. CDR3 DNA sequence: TGCAGCGTTGAAGATCCCGGGACAGGGATTCACCCCTACGAGCAGTACTTC.

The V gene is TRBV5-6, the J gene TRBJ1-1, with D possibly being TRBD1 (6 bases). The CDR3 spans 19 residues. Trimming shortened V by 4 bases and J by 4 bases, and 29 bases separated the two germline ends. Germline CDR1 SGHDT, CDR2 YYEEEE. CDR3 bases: TGTGCCAGCAGCCCCGGACGTCTACAGGGATCCTACCTAGGCACTGAAGCTTTCTTT. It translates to CASSPGRLQGSYLGTEAFF.

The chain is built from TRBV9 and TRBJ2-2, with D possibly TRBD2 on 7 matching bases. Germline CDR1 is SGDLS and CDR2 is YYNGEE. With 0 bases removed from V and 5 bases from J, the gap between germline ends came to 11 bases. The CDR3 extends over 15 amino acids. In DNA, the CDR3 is TGTGCCAGCAGCGTAGAAGGGGGGGCGACCGGGGAGCTGTTTTTT. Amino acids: CASSVEGGATGELFF.

The CDR3 sequence: CSASRGHLGRNTEAFF. The CDR3 DNA reads as TGCAGTGCTAGTCGAGGGCACCTCGGCAGGAACACTGAAGCTTTCTTT. This chain connects TRBV20-1 to TRBJ1-1; D gene uncertain. The germline CDR1 and CDR2 sequences are DFQATT and SNEGSKA (reference sequence). Trimming stripped 3 bases from V and 1 base from J, with 18 bases between. This CDR3 region has 16 residues.

CDR3 in amino acids: CASSLVPVGTQYF. For the CDR3, the DNA is TGTGCCAGCAGCCTAGTGCCTGTGGGTACGCAGTATTTT. The V call is TRBV12-3 or TRBV12-4, the J call TRBJ2-3; no clear D. V gave up 6 bases and J gave up 8 bases, with 15 bases separating them. The CDR3 length is 13 residues.

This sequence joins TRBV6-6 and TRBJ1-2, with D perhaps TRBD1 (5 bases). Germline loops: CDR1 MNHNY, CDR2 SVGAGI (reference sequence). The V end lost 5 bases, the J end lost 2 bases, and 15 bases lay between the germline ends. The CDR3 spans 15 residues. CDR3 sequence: CASSKQGTANYGYTF. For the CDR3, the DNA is TGTGCCAGCAGTAAGCAGGGAACGGCCAACTATGGCTACACCTTC.

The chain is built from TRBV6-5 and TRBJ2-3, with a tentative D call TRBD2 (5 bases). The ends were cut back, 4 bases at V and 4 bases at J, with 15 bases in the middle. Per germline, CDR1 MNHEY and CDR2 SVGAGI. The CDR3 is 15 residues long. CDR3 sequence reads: CASSFSRLLADTQYF. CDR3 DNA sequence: TGTGCCAGCAGTTTTAGTAGACTATTGGCAGATACGCAGTATTTT.

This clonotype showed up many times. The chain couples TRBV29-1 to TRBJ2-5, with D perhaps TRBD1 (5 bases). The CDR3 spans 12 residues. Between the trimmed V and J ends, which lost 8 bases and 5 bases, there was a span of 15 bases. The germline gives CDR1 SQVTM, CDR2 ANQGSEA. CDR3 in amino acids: CSMRQSEETQYF. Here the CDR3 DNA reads TGCAGCATGCGACAGTCGGAGGAGACCCAGTACTTC.

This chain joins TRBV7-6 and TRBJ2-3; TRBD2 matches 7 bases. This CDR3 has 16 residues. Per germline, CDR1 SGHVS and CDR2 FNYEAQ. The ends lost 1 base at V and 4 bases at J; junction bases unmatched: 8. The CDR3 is CASSLEGGGISDTQYF. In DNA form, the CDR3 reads TGTGCCAGCAGCTTAGAAGGCGGGGGTATCTCAGATACGCAGTATTTT.

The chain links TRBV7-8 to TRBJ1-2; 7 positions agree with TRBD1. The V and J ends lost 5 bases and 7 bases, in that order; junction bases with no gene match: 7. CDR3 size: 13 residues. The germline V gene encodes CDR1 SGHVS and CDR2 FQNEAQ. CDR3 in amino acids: CASSQGGPGGYTF. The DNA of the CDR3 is TGTGCCAGCAGCCAAGGGGGCCCGGGTGGCTACACCTTC.

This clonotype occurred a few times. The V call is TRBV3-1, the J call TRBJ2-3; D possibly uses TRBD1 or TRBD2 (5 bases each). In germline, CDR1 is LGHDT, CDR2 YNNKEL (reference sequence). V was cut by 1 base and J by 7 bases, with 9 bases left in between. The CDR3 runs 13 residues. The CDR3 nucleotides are TGTGCCAGCAGCCAAGCTTGGGGGAATACGCAGTATTTT. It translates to CASSQAWGNTQYF.

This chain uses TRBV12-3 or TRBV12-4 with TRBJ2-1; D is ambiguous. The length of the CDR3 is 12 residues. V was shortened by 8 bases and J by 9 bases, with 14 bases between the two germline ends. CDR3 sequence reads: CASRSGPGEQFF. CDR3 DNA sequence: TGTGCCAGCCGTTCGGGCCCAGGTGAGCAGTTCTTC.

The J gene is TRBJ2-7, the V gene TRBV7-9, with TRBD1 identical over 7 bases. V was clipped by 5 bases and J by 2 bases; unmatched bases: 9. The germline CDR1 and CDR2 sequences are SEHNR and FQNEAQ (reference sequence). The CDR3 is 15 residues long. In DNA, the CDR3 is TGTGCCAGCAGCCGAGGGACAGTCCGGACCTACGAGCAGTACTTC. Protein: CASSRGTVRTYEQYF. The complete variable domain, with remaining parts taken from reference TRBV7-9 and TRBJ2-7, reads DTGVSQNPRHKITKRGQNVTFRCDPISEHNRLYWYRQTLGQGPEFLTYFQNEAQLEKSRLLSDRFSAERPKGSFSTLEIQRTEQGDSAMYLCASSRGTVRTYEQYFGPGTRLTVT.

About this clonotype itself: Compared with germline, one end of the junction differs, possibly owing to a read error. Written as DNA, the CDR3 is TGCAGTGCTAGCCCCTATGGGGGGACTGGGGCCAACGTCCGGACTTTC. Its translation is CSASPYGGTGANVRTF. This chain joins TRBV20-1 and TRBJ2-6; a possible D gene is TRBD2 (6 bases). Germline CDR1 is DFQATT and CDR2 is SNEGSKA (reference sequence). The CDR3 has 16 residues.

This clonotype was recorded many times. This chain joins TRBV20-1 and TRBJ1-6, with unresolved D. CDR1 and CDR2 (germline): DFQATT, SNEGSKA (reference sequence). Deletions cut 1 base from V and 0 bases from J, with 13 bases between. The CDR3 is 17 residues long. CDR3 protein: CSARVRGWDSYNSPLHF. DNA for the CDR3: TGCAGTGCTAGAGTACGCGGATGGGACTCCTATAATTCACCCCTCCACTTT.

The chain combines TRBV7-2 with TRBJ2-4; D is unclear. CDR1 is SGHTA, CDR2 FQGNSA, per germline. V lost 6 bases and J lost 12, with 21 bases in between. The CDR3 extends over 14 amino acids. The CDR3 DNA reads TGTGCCAGCAGTTATAATCAAGACACGGCCACTCAGTACTTC. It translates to CASSYNQDTATQYF.

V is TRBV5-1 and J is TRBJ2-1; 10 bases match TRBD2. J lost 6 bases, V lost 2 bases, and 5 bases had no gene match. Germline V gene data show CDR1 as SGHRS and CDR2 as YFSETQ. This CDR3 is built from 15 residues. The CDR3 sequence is CASSLPAGGRNEQFF. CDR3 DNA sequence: TGCGCCAGCAGCTTACCAGCGGGGGGGCGCAATGAGCAGTTCTTC.

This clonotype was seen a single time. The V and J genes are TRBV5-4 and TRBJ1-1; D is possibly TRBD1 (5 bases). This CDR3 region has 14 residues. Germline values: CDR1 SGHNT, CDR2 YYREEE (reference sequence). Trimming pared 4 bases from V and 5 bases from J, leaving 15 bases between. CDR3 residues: CASSLEIRATEAFF. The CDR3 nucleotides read TGTGCCAGCAGCCTGGAGATCAGGGCGACTGAAGCTTTCTTT.

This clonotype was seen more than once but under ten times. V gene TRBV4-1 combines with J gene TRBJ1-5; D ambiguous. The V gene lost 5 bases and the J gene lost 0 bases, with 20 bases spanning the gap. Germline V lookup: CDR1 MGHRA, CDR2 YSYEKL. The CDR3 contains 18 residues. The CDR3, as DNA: TGCGCCAGCAGCTCCTTTGCGGCCTGGGTCGATAGCAATCAGCCCCAGCATTTT. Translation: CASSSFAAWVDSNQPQHF.

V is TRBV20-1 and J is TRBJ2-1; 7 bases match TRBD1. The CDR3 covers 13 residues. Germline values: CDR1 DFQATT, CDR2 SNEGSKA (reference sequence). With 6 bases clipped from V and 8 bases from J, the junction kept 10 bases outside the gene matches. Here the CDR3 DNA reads TGCAGTGCGCCGACAGGGTTGGTCCATGAGCAGTTCTTC. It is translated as CSAPTGLVHEQFF.

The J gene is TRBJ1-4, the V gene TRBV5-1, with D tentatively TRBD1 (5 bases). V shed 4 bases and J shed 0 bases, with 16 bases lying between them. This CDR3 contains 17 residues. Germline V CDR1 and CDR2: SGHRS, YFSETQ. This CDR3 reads CASSGGGGGATNEKLFF. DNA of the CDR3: TGCGCCAGCAGCGGCGGAGGAGGAGGGGCAACTAATGAAAAACTGTTTTTT.

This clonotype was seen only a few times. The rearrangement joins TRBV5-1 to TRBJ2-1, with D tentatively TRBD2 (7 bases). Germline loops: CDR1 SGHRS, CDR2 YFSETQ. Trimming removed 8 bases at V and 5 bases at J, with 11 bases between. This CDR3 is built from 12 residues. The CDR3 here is CARGGQHNEQFF. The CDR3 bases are TGCGCCAGGGGGGGGCAGCACAATGAGCAGTTCTTC. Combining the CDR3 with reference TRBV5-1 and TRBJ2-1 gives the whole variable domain KAGVTQTPRYLIKTRGQQVTLSCSPISGHRSVSWYQQTPGQGLQFLFEYFSETQRNKGNFPGRFSGRQFSNSRSEMNVSTLELGDSALYLCARGGQHNEQFFGPGTRLTVL.

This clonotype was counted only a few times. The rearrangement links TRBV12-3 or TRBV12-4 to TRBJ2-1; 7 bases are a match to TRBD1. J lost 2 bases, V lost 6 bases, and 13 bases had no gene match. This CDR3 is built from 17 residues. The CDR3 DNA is TGTGCCAGCAGCCCTTATCCCCGGGACAGAGCCTACAATGAGCAGTTCTTC. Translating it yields CASSPYPRDRAYNEQFF.

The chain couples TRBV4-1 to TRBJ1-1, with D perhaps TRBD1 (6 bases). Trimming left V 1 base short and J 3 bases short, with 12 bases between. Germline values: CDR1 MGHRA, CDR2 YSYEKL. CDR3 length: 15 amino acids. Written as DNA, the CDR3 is TGCGCCAGCAGCCAAGGGACAGCTCGCGACACTGAAGCTTTCTTT. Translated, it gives CASSQGTARDTEAFF.

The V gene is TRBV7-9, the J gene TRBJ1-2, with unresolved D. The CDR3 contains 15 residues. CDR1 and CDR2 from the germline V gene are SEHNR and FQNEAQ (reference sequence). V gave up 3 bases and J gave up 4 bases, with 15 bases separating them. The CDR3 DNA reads TGTGCCAGCAGCTTTTATACCCCAGGCGCCTATGGCTACACCTTC. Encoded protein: CASSFYTPGAYGYTF. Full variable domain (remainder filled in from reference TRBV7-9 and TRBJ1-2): DTGVSQNPRHKITKRGQNVTFRCDPISEHNRLYWYRQTLGQGPEFLTYFQNEAQLEKSRLLSDRFSAERPKGSFSTLEIQRTEQGDSAMYLCASSFYTPGAYGYTFGSGTRLTVV.

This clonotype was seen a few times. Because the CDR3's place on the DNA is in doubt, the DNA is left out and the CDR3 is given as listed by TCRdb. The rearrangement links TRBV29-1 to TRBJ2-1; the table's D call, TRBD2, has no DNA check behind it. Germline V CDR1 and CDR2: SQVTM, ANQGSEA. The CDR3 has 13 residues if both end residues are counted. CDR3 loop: CSVDFGGGAKEFF.

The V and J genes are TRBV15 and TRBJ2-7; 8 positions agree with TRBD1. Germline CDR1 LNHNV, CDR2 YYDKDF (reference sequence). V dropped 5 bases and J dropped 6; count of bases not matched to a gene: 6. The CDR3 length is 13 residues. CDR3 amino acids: CATSLQGGFEQYF. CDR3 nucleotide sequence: TGTGCCACCAGCCTACAGGGGGGTTTCGAGCAGTACTTC.